This TCR beta chain was recorded in a study of OX40 agonist ivuxolimab in advanced cancers. About the research overall: People in dose escalation had one of these cancers: hepatocellular carcinoma, melanoma, renal cell or head and neck cancer. Aged about 20 to 80 with a mean of 60 years, they were about 80% male. Past anti-PD-1, anti-PD-L1 or anti-CTLA-4 therapy was accepted, and 30% to 50% had received some.

About this clone: Its antigen remains unidentified.

Study-wide results and caveats: Some of the nonresponding patients also showed low levels of normalized T-cell clonal expansion.

The CDR3 contains 16 residues. The J segment lost 7 bases and the V segment lost 4 bases, leaving 13 bases of the junction unmatched. Germline loops: CDR1 SGDLS, CDR2 YYNGEE. Clones were read by immunoSEQ multiplex PCR, and TCRdb kept only the in-frame ones, dropping some. The repertoire has tens of thousands of clones, around 90% of them found once; the top ten carry around 25%. The rearrangement uses TRBV9 and TRBJ1-4, with TRBD1 identical over 7 bases. Source: CD4+ or CD8+ T cells sorted from blood, taken in a trial of the OX40 agonist ivuxolimab. This TCR came from an adult with an advanced solid tumor such as melanoma, head and neck, liver or kidney cancer. CDR3 in amino acids: CASSPYFNPGGEKLFF. The CDR3 DNA is TGTGCCAGCAGCCCGTACTTTAACCCAGGGGGTGAAAAACTGTTTTTT.